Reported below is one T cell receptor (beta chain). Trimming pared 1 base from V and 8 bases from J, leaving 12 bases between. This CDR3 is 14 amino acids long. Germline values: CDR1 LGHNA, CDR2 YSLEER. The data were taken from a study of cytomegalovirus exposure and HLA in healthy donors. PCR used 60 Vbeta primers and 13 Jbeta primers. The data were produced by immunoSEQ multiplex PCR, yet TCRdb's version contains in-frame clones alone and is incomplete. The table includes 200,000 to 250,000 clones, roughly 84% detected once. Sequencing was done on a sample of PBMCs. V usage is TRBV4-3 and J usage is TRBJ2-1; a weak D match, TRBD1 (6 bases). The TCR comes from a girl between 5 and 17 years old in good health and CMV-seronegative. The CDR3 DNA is TGCGCCAGCAGCCAAGTAGGGGGTATCTATGAGCAGTTCTTC. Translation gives CASSQVGGIYEQFF.